The clone carrying this T cell receptor (beta chain) was detected ten times or more. Germline V gene data show CDR1 as LNHDA and CDR2 as SQIVND (reference sequence). The CDR3 runs to 14 residues. The germline V and J ends were trimmed by 4 bases and 1 base, with 11 bases remaining between them. This specimen comes from a study of T cells in Graves' hyperthyroidism and ophthalmopathy. There were TCR beta CDR3 regions amplified from RNA transcripts. Researchers ran a first-round RT-PCR on the TCR CDR3 using the HTBI primer set. TCRdb processed the multiplex PCR reads anew with MiXCR; each CDR3 protein has one entry. The table has under 400,000 distinct CDR3 sequences, 16% seen once; the top ten hold approximately 35%.

The sequenced sample was blood. This TCR derives from a man between 25 and 39 years old with Graves' hyperthyroidism. The rearrangement joins TRBV19 to TRBJ2-7; D gene unclear. The chain's CDR3 is CASSTKWRSYEQYF. CDR3 nucleotide sequence: TGTGCCAGTAGTACCAAGTGGAGATCCTACGAGCAGTACTTC.